This entry describes one T cell receptor (beta chain). Antigen specificity is unknown. TCRdb keeps only in-frame clones here, not all; method: immunoSEQ multiplex PCR. Of about 680,000 clones in the sample, around 90% were seen once. The treatment: 15 to 20 received Ad26.COV2.S at low or high dose, single or two shots; several received placebo; per-sample allocation not given. Vaccine and placebo recipients were sampled on day 63 after the first injection. Whoever gave the sample was an adult aged 18-55 years in Boston. The V and J ends lost 4 bases and 2 bases respectively, with 15 bases between them. CDR1 SGHRS and CDR2 YFSETQ come from the germline V gene. The CDR3 has 15 residues. The sample is drawn from a study of Ad26.COV2.S vaccination and SARS-CoV-2 variants. Study results and limitations: Assessments of TCR breadth and depth may have underestimated the total T cell responses. Vaccinated individuals (as opposed to placebo recipients) had higher spike-specific TCR breadth.

Sequenced material: peripheral blood, taken in a trial of Ad26.COV2.S vaccine versus placebo. This chain joins TRBV5-1 and TRBJ2-5; possibly TRBD2 for D (5 bases). The receptor's source is a person aged 18-65 years who received the Ad26.COV2.S COVID-19 vaccine or a placebo. CDR3 protein: CASSPNSGSQETQYF. The CDR3 DNA sequence: TGCGCCAGCAGCCCTAATTCGGGGAGTCAAGAGACCCAGTACTTC.